Listed below are T cell receptor beta chains from one sample, sequenced in a study of beta chain features in type 1 diabetes. Profiling relied on immunoSEQ multiplex PCR, and the TCRdb table lists in-frame clones only, not all of them. The sample includes tens of thousands of clones, around 52% seen only once; the top ten take roughly 2%. Sample: Tregs from blood. Receptor source: a woman aged 18-29 years in good health. CDR3s include the opening cysteine and the closing phenylalanine or tryptophan.

TRBV6-5,CASSRQGPWGSPLHF
TRBV20-1,CSATPFREYF
TRBV7-3,CASSLGLAREQYF
TRBV18,CASSPTGTSGRWVEQFF
TRBV18,CASSPPTGPLMNTEAFF
TRBV28,CASRGGRYTQYF
TRBV7-9,CASSSRGWTEAFF
TRBV7-9,CASSLEYRGPYEQYF
TRBV7-2,CASSLGLAGVSEQYF
TRBV4-3,CASSQVPSGKDNEQFF
TRBV7-9,CASSRGGYTQYF
TRBV7-9,CASSLTGSTDTQYF
TRBV5-1,CASSDNYEQYF
TRBV27,CASSLEVRHGVAKNIQYF
TRBV5-1,CASSRGQNYEQYF
TRBV6-5,CASGARLNTEAFF
TRBV5-4,CASSLATGVGYGYTF
TRBV27,CASSGGYYSYEQYF
TRBV6-5,CASSNQREGRLEQFF
TRBV28,CASSPKGGLAGKQFF
TRBV30,CAWSVLGQITYEQYF
TRBV7-2,CASSLRWLANSTDAQYF
TRBV28,CASSSREGGKNIQYF